This record concerns one T cell receptor (beta chain) sequence. Antigen: not known. Germline lookup yields CDR1 KGHSH and CDR2 LQKENI. The CDR3 has 14 amino acids. After removal of 6 bases from V and 4 bases from J, the junction contained 5 bases not matched to a gene. The data originate from a study of T cell repertoires in cytomegalovirus infection. The overall study: TCR beta signatures that were public indicated CMV infection and matching HLA type. Study results and limitations: Cumulative public TCR beta family frequency identified CMV carriers with the relevant HLA.

TCRdb called the reads again in MiXCR, with one record for every CDR3 protein. The table lists more than 200,000 distinct CDR3 sequences, roughly 10% of them singletons. The V call is TRBV18, the J call TRBJ2-1, with TRBD2 identical over 8 bases. Material for sequencing was PBMCs. The source of this sequence is a human donor in good health (CMV status not recorded). Some clones in this sample may be carry-over from other donors' samples. This chain's CDR3 is CASSAGGQYNEQFF. In DNA, the CDR3 is TGTGCCAGCTCCGCGGGGGGCCAATACAATGAGCAGTTCTTC.